This T cell receptor beta chain was sequenced during a study of T-cell memory formation after mild COVID-19. This CDR3 has 16 residues. V was cut by 5 bases and J by 0 bases, with 11 bases left in between. Germline CDR1 SEHNR, CDR2 FQNEAQ (reference sequence). TCRdb re-called the 5' RACE reads with MiXCR, one entry per CDR3 protein. The data contain roughly 550,000 distinct CDR3 sequences, roughly 20% of them seen just once; the ten biggest clones take up around 13%. V and J are TRBV7-9 and TRBJ2-6; perhaps D is TRBD1 or TRBD2 (6 bases each). The specimen was PBMCs or a T cell subset sorted from them (not recorded which). This clonotype was sampled from an adult woman who had mild COVID-19 (a few samples of this study predate the infection). Cell type and time point are not known. The CDR3 region has the DNA TGTGCCAGCAGCACGGGGGCAACCTCTGGGGCCAACGTCCTGACTTTC. Encoded protein: CASSTGATSGANVLTF. Looking up the rest from reference TRBV7-9 and TRBJ2-6 gives the full variable domain: DTGVSQNPRHKITKRGQNVTFRCDPISEHNRLYWYRQTLGQGPEFLTYFQNEAQLEKSRLLSDRFSAERPKGSFSTLEIQRTEQGDSAMYLCASSTGATSGANVLTFGAGSRLTVL.